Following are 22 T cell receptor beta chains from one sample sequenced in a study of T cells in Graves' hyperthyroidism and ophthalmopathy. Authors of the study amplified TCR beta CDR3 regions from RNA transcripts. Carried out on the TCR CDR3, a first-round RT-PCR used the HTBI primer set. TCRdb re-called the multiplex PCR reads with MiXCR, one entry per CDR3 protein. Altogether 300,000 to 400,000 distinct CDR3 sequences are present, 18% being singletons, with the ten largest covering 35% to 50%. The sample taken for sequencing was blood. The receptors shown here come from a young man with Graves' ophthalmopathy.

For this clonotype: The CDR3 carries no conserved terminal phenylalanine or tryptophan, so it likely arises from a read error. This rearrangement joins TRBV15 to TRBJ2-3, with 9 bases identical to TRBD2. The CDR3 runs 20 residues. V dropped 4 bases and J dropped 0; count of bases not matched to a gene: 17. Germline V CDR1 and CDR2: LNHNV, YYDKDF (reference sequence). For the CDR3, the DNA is TGTGCCACCAGCAAATCTACAGCGGGGGGTCATATAACTAGCACAGATACGCAGTATCTT. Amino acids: CATSKSTAGGHITSTDTQYL.

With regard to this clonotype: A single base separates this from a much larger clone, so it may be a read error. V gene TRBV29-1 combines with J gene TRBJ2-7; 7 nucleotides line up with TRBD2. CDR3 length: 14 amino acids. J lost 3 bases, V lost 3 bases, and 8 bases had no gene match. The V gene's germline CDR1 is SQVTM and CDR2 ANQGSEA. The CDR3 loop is CSVDPGGGDYEQYF. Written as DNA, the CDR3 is TGCAGCGTTGACCCCGGGGGAGGGGACTACGAGCAGTACTTC.

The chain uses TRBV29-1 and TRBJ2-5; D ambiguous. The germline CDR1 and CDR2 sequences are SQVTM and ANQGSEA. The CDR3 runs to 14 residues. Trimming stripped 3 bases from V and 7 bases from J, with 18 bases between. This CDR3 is CSVDDGQPSRTQYF. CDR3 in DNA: TGCAGCGTTGACGATGGGCAGCCCTCCCGGACCCAGTACTTC.

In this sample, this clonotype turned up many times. The CDR3, as DNA: TGTGCCAGCACCGAACTAGCGGGGGATGTAGATACGCAGTATTTT. This translates into CASTELAGDVDTQYF. The rearrangement joins TRBV2 to TRBJ2-3, with 11 bases aligning to TRBD2. V shed 7 bases and J 5 bases; nucleotides not matched to a gene: 8. The germline CDR1 and CDR2 sequences are SNHLY and FYNNEI. The CDR3 has 15 residues.

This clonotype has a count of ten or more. CDR3 nucleotides: TGTGCCAGCTCATCGGGACTGATCCAAGAGACCCAGTACTTC. This gives the protein CASSSGLIQETQYF. The chain couples TRBV18 to TRBJ2-5, with D tentatively TRBD2 (6 bases). Trimming left V 5 bases short and J 1 base short, with 11 bases between. This CDR3 comprises 14 residues. Per germline, CDR1 KGHSH and CDR2 LQKENI.

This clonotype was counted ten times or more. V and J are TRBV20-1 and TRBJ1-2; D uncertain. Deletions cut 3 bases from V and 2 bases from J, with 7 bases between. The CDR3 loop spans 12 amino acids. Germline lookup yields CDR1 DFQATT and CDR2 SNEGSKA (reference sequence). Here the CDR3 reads CSASGLNYGYTF. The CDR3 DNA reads TGCAGTGCTAGCGGGCTGAACTATGGCTACACCTTC.

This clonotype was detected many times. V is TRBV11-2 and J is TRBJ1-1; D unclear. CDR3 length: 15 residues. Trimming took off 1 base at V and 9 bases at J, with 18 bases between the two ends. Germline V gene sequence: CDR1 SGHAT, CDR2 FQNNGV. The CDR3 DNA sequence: TGTGCCAGCAGCTTAGGTCCGGGCCTTCAAACACAAGCTTTCTTT. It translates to CASSLGPGLQTQAFF.

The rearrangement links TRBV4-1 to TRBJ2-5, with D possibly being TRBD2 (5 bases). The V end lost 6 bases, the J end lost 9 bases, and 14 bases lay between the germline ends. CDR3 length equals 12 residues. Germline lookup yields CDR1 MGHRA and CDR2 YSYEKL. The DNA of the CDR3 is TGCGCCAGCAGTCGCCCTCCCGGGGCCCAGTACTTC. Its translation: CASSRPPGAQYF.

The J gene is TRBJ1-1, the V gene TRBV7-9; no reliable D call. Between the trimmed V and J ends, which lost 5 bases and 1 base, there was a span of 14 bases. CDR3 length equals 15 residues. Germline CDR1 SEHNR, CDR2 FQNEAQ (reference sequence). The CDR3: CASSVDPGSNTEAFF. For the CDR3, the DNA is TGTGCCAGCAGCGTAGATCCAGGATCGAACACTGAAGCTTTCTTT.

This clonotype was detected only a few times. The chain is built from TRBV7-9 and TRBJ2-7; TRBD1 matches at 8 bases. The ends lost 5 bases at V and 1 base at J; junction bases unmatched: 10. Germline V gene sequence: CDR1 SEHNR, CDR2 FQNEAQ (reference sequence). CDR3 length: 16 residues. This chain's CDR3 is CASSPEVGTGSYEQYF. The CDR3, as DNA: TGTGCCAGCAGCCCGGAGGTGGGGACAGGTTCCTACGAGCAGTACTTC. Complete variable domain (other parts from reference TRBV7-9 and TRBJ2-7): DTGVSQNPRHKITKRGQNVTFRCDPISEHNRLYWYRQTLGQGPEFLTYFQNEAQLEKSRLLSDRFSAERPKGSFSTLEIQRTEQGDSAMYLCASSPEVGTGSYEQYFGPGTRLTVT.

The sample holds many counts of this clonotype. In DNA form, the CDR3 reads TGTGCCAGCACCGGGAGGGCTACTGAAGCTTTCTTT. This sequence encodes CASTGRATEAFF. This chain connects TRBV11-2 to TRBJ1-1; no definite D call. The CDR3 contains 12 residues. Germline assignment: CDR1 SGHAT and CDR2 FQNNGV. The V end lost 7 bases, the J end lost 5 bases, and 11 bases lay between the germline ends.

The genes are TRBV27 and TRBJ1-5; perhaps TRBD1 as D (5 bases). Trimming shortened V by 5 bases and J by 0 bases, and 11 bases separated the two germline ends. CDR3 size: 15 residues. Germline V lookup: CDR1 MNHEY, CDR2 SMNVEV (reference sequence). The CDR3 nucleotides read TGTGCCAGCAGTCCAAGGGACGCTAGCAATCAGCCCCAGCATTTT. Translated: CASSPRDASNQPQHF.

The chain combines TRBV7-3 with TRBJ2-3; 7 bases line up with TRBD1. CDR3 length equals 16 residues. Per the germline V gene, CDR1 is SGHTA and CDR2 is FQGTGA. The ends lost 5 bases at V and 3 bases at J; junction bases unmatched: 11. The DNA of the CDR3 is TGTGCCAGCAGCCCAGAACAGGGGAAAGGGACAGATACGCAGTATTTT. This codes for CASSPEQGKGTDTQYF.

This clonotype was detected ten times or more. The CDR3 region has the DNA TGTGCCACCAGTGATTTGCAGGGGCCGGGTGATGAGCAGTTCTTC. Translated, it gives CATSDLQGPGDEQFF. The chain recombines TRBV24-1 with TRBJ2-1, with D possibly TRBD1 on 6 matching bases. Deletions cut 0 bases from V and 8 bases from J, with 13 bases between. The CDR3 has 15 residues. The germline gives CDR1 KGHDR, CDR2 SFDVKD.

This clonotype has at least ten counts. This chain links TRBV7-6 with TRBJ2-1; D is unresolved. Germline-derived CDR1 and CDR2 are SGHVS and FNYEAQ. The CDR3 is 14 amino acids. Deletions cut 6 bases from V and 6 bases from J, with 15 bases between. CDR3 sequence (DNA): TGTGCCAGCAGTCCCGTGGTCTACCCCAATGAGCAGTTCTTC. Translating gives CASSPVVYPNEQFF.

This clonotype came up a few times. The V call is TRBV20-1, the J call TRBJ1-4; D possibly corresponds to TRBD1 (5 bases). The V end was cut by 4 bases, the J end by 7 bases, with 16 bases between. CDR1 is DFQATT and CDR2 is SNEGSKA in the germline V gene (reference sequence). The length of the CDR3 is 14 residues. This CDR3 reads CSATRQLGSEKLFF. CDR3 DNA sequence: TGCAGTGCTACCCGACAGCTCGGTAGTGAAAAACTGTTTTTT.

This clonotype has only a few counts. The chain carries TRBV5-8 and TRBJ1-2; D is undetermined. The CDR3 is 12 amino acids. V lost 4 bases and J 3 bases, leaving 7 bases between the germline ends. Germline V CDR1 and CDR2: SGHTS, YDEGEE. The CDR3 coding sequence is TGTGCCAGCAGCCAGGCGGACTATGGCTACACCTTC. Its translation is CASSQADYGYTF. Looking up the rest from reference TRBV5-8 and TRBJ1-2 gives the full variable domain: EAGVTQSPTHLIKTRGQQATLRCSPISGHTSVYWYQQALGLGLQFLLWYDEGEERNRGNFPPRFSGRQFPNYSSELNVNALELEDSALYLCASSQADYGYTFGSGTRLTVV.

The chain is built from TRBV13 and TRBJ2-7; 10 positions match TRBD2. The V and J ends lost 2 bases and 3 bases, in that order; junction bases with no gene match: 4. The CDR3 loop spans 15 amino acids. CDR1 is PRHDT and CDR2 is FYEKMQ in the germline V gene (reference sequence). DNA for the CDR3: TGTGCCAGCAGCTTACCGGCTAGCGGGGGCTACGAGCAGTACTTC. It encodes CASSLPASGGYEQYF.

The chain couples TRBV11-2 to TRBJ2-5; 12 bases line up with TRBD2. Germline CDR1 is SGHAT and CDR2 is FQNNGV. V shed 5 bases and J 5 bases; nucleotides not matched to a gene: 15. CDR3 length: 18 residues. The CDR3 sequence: CASSPNLAGGPMEETQYF. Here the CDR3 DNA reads TGTGCCAGCAGCCCTAACCTAGCGGGGGGGCCCATGGAGGAGACCCAGTACTTC.

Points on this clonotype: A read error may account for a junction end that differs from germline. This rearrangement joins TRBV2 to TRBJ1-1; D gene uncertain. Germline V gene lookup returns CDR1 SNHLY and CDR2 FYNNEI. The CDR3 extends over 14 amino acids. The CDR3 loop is CASSQWRTSTEAFF. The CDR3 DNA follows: TGCGCCAGCAGCCAATGGCGGACGAGCACTGAAGCTTTCTTT.

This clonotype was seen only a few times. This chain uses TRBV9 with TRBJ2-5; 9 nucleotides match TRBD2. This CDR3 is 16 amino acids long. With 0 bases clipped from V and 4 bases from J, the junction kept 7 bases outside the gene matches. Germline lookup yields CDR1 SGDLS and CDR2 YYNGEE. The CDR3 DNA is TGTGCCAGCAGCGTAGCTGGGCGGGGGGGCTTAGAGACCCAGTACTTC. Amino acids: CASSVAGRGGLETQYF.

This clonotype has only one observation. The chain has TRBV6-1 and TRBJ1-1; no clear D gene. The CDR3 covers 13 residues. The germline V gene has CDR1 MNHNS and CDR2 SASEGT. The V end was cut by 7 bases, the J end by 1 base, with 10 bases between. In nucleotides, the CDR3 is TGTGCCAGCACCAAAGTCAGGAACACTGAAGCTTTCTTT. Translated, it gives CASTKVRNTEAFF.